The 21 T cell receptor beta chains given below trace back to one sample, sequenced in a study of cytomegalovirus exposure and HLA in healthy donors. Primers included in the PCR were 60 Vbeta and 13 Jbeta primers. The repertoire was sequenced with immunoSEQ multiplex PCR; TCRdb's copy has only in-frame clones and lacks some. The sample includes around 150,000 clones, around 83% of them seen just once. Sequencing was performed on PBMCs. These TCRs come from a man aged 18 to 30 in good health and CMV-seropositive.

The V call is TRBV5-4, the J call TRBJ1-2, with D tentatively TRBD1 (6 bases). The CDR3 length is 14 residues. Trimming cost V 7 bases and J 6 bases, with 19 bases left between them. Looked up from germline, CDR1 is SGHNT and CDR2 is YYREEE (reference sequence). This CDR3 reads CASCRWTEDNGYTF. The CDR3 region has the DNA TGTGCCAGCTGCCGATGGACAGAGGACAATGGCTACACCTTC.

The table lists this clone with a count of one. This chain joins TRBV5-6 and TRBJ1-2, with D maybe TRBD1 (5 bases). CDR1 SGHDT and CDR2 YYEEEE come from the germline V gene. Trimming removed 4 bases from V and 0 bases from J, with 25 bases in between. The CDR3 consists of 19 residues. The CDR3 nucleotides are TGTGCCAGCAGCGGAGGGGAGGGGAACGCACCGGGATCTAACTATGGCTACACCTTC. Translating gives CASSGGEGNAPGSNYGYTF.

The CDR3 DNA reads TGTGCCAGCAGCTGGTCGGGACAGGGAAGCAATGAGCAGTTCTTC. Its protein is CASSWSGQGSNEQFF. This chain uses TRBV7-9 with TRBJ2-1; 9 bases are a match to TRBD1. The CDR3 has 15 residues. Unmatched junction bases numbered 7, after V lost 4 bases and J lost 6 bases. Germline V CDR1 and CDR2: SEHNR, FQNEAQ (reference sequence).

This clone was counted a few times. The chain links TRBV9 to TRBJ2-2, with 8 bases identical to TRBD1. V was pared by 3 bases and J by 0 bases, with 4 bases of the junction left unmatched. Germline V gene lookup returns CDR1 SGDLS and CDR2 YYNGEE. This CDR3 comprises 16 residues. The CDR3 loop reads CASSAETGANTGELFF. For the CDR3, the DNA is TGTGCCAGCAGCGCCGAGACAGGGGCGAACACCGGGGAGCTGTTTTTT.

This chain joins TRBV6-5 and TRBJ2-4; D ambiguous. CDR3 length: 13 residues. Trimming shortened V by 5 bases and J by 0 bases, and 5 bases separated the two germline ends. Germline loops: CDR1 MNHEY, CDR2 SVGAGI. The CDR3 DNA follows: TGTGCCAGCAGTCCCCTAGCCAAAAACATTCAGTACTTC. The encoded protein is CASSPLAKNIQYF.

V usage is TRBV5-6 and J usage is TRBJ2-1; 7 bases are shared with TRBD1. This CDR3 is 12 amino acids long. Germline CDR1 SGHDT, CDR2 YYEEEE. J lost 15 bases, V lost 0 bases, and 6 bases had no gene match. CDR3 sequence reads: CASSLAAGGMFF. DNA for the CDR3: TGTGCCAGCAGCTTGGCGGCAGGGGGAATGTTCTTC.

The chain links TRBV7-2 to TRBJ1-1; D gene ambiguous. The CDR3 spans 13 residues. The germline V gene has CDR1 SGHTA and CDR2 FQGNSA. The germline V and J ends were trimmed by 2 bases and 7 bases, with 11 bases remaining between them. CDR3 sequence reads: CASSLFNEGEAFF. CDR3 nucleotides: TGTGCCAGCAGCTTATTTAACGAGGGTGAAGCTTTCTTT. The complete variable domain, with remaining parts taken from reference TRBV7-2 and TRBJ1-1, reads GAGVSQSPSNKVTEKGKDVELRCDPISGHTALYWYRQSLGQGLEFLIYFQGNSAPDKSGLPSDRFSAERTGGSVSTLTIQRTQQEDSAVYLCASSLFNEGEAFFGQGTRLTVV.

The rearrangement uses TRBV4-2 and TRBJ1-3, with a possible D match to TRBD1 (5 bases). Trimming left V 0 bases short and J 3 bases short, with 12 bases between. There are 16 residues in the CDR3. Germline V gives CDR1 LGHNA, CDR2 YNFKEQ. The CDR3 reads CASSQDEWGGGNTIYF. The CDR3 region has the DNA TGTGCCAGCAGCCAAGATGAGTGGGGGGGTGGAAACACCATATATTTT.

The rearrangement uses TRBV7-3 and TRBJ1-5; 8 positions match TRBD1. V lost 6 bases to trimming and J lost 7 bases; unmatched junction nucleotides: 5. Germline CDR1 is SGHTA and CDR2 is FQGTGA. This CDR3 has 13 residues. CDR3 sequence: CASSLDRGQPQHF. DNA for the CDR3: TGTGCCAGCAGTCTCGACAGGGGCCAGCCCCAGCATTTT.

This clone was picked up a small number of times. CDR3 sequence reads: CSVGRMGSGGLDEQFF. For the CDR3, the DNA is TGCAGCGTGGGAAGAATGGGGAGCGGGGGGCTGGATGAGCAGTTCTTC. V and J are TRBV29-1 and TRBJ2-1; 9 nucleotides line up with TRBD2. CDR1 and CDR2 from the germline V gene are SQVTM and ANQGSEA. J lost 8 bases, V lost 6 bases, and 17 bases had no gene match. There are 16 residues in the CDR3.

V gene TRBV10-2 combines with J gene TRBJ1-3; D unclear. The CDR3 consists of 11 residues. V lost 6 bases, J lost 4 bases, and 4 bases lay in between. CDR1 is WSHSY and CDR2 is SAAADI in the germline V gene. CDR3: CASSGGNTIYF. DNA of the CDR3: TGCGCCAGCAGCGGGGGAAACACCATATATTTT.

This clone came up once. V is TRBV7-2 and J is TRBJ2-5, with D perhaps TRBD2 (6 bases). This CDR3 is 15 amino acids long. Germline V gene data show CDR1 as SGHTA and CDR2 as FQGNSA. Between the trimmed V and J ends, which lost 2 bases and 5 bases, there was a span of 15 bases. CDR3 in amino acids: CASSLRRGGLETQYF. CDR3 DNA sequence: TGTGCCAGCAGCTTACGGCGGGGAGGTTTGGAGACCCAGTACTTC. Full variable domain (outside the CDR3, taken from reference TRBV7-2 and TRBJ2-5): GAGVSQSPSNKVTEKGKDVELRCDPISGHTALYWYRQSLGQGLEFLIYFQGNSAPDKSGLPSDRFSAERTGGSVSTLTIQRTQQEDSAVYLCASSLRRGGLETQYFGPGTRLLVL.

The CDR3 reads CASSQLAGQGDNGYTF. CDR3 coding DNA: TGCGCCAGCAGCCAGCTCGCGGGACAGGGGGACAATGGCTACACCTTC. V is TRBV4-3 and J is TRBJ1-2; 11 nucleotides align to TRBD1. Looked up from germline, CDR1 is LGHNA and CDR2 is YSLEER. The CDR3 is made up of 16 amino acids. Trimming cost V 3 bases and J 6 bases; bases outside gene matches: 9.

V is TRBV6-1 and J is TRBJ1-2; the D gene is possibly TRBD1 (6 bases). Trimming took 4 bases from V and 5 from J, leaving 14 bases between them. This CDR3 is built from 14 residues. In germline, CDR1 is MNHNS, CDR2 SASEGT. In DNA form, the CDR3 reads TGTGCCAGCAGTGTGGCAGGGGTTGGGTATGGCTACACCTTC. It codes for CASSVAGVGYGYTF.

This chain connects TRBV27 to TRBJ2-2, with 7 bases lining up with TRBD1. This CDR3 contains 16 residues. Germline V gives CDR1 MNHEY, CDR2 SMNVEV (reference sequence). Trimming cost V 6 bases and J 2 bases; bases outside gene matches: 9. CDR3 protein: CASREPGGRNTGELFF. The CDR3 nucleotides are TGTGCCAGCAGGGAACCAGGGGGAAGAAACACCGGGGAGCTGTTTTTT.

This chain joins TRBV10-3 and TRBJ1-1; the match to TRBD1 covers 11 bases. The germline CDR1 and CDR2 sequences are ENHRY and SYGVKD. The CDR3 consists of 15 residues. V trimming: 6 bases; J trimming: 1 base; junction bases outside the gene matches: 4. The CDR3 sequence is CAISGTGGPNTEAFF. DNA for the CDR3: TGTGCCATCAGCGGGACAGGGGGACCGAACACTGAAGCTTTCTTT.

As for this clone: Other DNA sequences in this sample translate to the same CDR3. This chain connects TRBV6-5 to TRBJ1-1, with D tentatively TRBD1 (5 bases). This CDR3 is 13 amino acids long. Germline CDR1 is MNHEY and CDR2 is SVGAGI. V lost 6 bases to trimming and J lost 4 bases, with 12 bases between them. CDR3 amino acids: CASSPQGSTEAFF. For the CDR3, the DNA is TGTGCCAGCAGCCCGCAGGGTAGCACTGAAGCTTTCTTT.

The chain carries TRBV4-3 and TRBJ2-1; 15 bases match TRBD2. Germline CDR1 is LGHNA and CDR2 is YSLEER. This CDR3 comprises 18 residues. V lost 0 bases and J lost 8; bases outside the gene matches: 8. CDR3 residues: CASSQDLGLAGGLDEQFF. CDR3 sequence (DNA): TGCGCCAGCAGCCAAGACCTTGGACTAGCGGGGGGGCTTGATGAGCAGTTCTTC.

V usage is TRBV5-4 and J usage is TRBJ1-1; D possibly corresponds to TRBD1 (6 bases). This CDR3 comprises 16 residues. CDR1 and CDR2 (germline): SGHNT, YYREEE (reference sequence). The ends were cut back, 0 bases at V and 0 bases at J, with 12 bases in the middle. DNA for the CDR3: TGTGCCAGCAGCTTGGCGGGGACACCAATGAACACTGAAGCTTTCTTT. Amino acid sequence: CASSLAGTPMNTEAFF.

V is TRBV19 and J is TRBJ2-2; no firm D call. Germline V gene sequence: CDR1 LNHDA, CDR2 SQIVND (reference sequence). Trimming took off 5 bases at V and 7 bases at J, with 14 bases between the two ends. There are 14 residues in the CDR3. The CDR3 bases are TGTGCCAGTAGTCTTCCCGGGTTGGGCGGGGAGCTGTTTTTT. Protein sequence: CASSLPGLGGELFF.

The genes are TRBV27 and TRBJ2-7; D not certain. V was shortened by 3 bases and J by 2 bases, with 11 bases between the two germline ends. The CDR3 runs 14 residues. Germline V gene sequence: CDR1 MNHEY, CDR2 SMNVEV (reference sequence). CDR3 region: CASSFSTEPYEQYF. CDR3 bases: TGTGCCAGCAGTTTTAGTACAGAACCCTACGAGCAGTACTTC.